This TCR beta chain was obtained from a study of CD8+CD57+ T cells in acquired aplastic anemia. Study-wide findings and caveats: Around 29 CD8+ CDR3 sequences were shared between patients and controls.

This clonotype was detected only a few times. Its antigen is not identified. Genomic DNA, the template, was used for profiling of the TCR beta VDJ and CDR3. MiXCR, run by TCRdb on the reads, gives a single entry per CDR3 protein. The data contain under 500,000 distinct CDR3 sequences, approximately 32% of them singletons. From germline, CDR1 is DFQATT and CDR2 SNEGSKA (reference sequence). V shed 6 bases and J shed 4 bases, with 16 bases lying between them. This CDR3 is 13 amino acids long. By flow cytometry, patients selected for sequencing had shown an expansion of CD8+CD57+ cells. Patients had received no therapy at the time of blood sampling.

The sequence came from a human donor with aplastic anemia. This chain links TRBV20-1 with TRBJ2-7; tentative D call: TRBD1 (5 bases). Sequencing used sorted CD4+, CD8+, or CD8+CD57+ T cells (not recorded which) from PBMCs. The CDR3 DNA reads as TGCAGTGCCCCGAGCCCCAGGGATTACGAGCAGTACTTC. Its protein is CSAPSPRDYEQYF.